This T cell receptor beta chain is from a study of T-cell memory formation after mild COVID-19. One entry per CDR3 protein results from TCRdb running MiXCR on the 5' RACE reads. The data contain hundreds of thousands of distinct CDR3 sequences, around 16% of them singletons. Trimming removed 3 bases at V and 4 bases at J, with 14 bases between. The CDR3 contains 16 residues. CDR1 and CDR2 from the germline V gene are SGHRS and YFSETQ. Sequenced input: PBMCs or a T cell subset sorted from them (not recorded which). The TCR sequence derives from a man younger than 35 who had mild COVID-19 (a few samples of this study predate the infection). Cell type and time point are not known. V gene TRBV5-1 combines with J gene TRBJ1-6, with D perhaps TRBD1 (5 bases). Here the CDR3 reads CASSYDSPGYNSPLHF. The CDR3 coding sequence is TGCGCCAGCAGCTATGACAGCCCGGGGTATAATTCACCCCTCCACTTT.